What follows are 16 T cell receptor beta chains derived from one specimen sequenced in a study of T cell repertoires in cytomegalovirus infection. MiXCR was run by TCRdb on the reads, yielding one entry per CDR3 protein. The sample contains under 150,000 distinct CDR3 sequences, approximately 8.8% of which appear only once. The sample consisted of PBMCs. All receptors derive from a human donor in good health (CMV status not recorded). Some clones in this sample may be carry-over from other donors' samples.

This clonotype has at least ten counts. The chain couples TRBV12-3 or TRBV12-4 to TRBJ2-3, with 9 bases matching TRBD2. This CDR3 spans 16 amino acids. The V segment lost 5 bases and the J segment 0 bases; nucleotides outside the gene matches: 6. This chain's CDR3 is CASSLRLAVSTDTQYF. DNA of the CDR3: TGTGCCAGCAGTCTTCGACTAGCGGTGAGCACAGATACGCAGTATTTT.

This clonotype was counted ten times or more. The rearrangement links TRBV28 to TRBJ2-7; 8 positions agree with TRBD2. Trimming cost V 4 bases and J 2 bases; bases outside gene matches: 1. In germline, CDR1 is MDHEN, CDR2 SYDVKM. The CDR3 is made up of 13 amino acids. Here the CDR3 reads CASSWRGAYEQYF. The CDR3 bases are TGTGCCAGCAGTTGGCGGGGGGCCTACGAGCAGTACTTC.

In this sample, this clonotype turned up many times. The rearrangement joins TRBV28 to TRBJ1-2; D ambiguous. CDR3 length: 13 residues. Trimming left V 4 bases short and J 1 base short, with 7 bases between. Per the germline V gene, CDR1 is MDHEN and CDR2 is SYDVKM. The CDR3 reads CASSSADNYGYTF. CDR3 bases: TGTGCCAGCAGTTCGGCGGATAACTATGGCTACACCTTC.

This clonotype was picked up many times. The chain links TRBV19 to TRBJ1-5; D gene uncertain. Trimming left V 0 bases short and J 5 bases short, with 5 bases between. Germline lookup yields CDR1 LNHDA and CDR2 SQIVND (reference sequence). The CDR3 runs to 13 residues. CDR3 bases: TGTGCCAGTAGTATAGATGGCGATCAGCCCCAGCATTTT. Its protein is CASSIDGDQPQHF.

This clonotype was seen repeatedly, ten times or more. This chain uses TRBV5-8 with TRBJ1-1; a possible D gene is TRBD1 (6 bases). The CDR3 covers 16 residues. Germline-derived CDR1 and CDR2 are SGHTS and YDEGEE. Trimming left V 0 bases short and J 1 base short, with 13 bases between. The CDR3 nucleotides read TGTGCCAGCAGCTTGGAAGGGGGAGCTAGGAACACTGAAGCTTTCTTT. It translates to CASSLEGGARNTEAFF. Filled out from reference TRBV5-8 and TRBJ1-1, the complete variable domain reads EAGVTQSPTHLIKTRGQQATLRCSPISGHTSVYWYQQALGLGLQFLLWYDEGEERNRGNFPPRFSGRQFPNYSSELNVNALELEDSALYLCASSLEGGARNTEAFFGQGTRLTVV.

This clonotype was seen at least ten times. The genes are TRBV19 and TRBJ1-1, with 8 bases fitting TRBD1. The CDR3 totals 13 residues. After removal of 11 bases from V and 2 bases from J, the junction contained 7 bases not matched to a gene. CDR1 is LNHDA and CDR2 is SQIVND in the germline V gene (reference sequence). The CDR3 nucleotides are TGTGCCGCAGGCAGGGGGCTCAACACTGAAGCTTTCTTT. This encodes CAAGRGLNTEAFF. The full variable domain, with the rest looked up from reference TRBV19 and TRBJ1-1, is DGGITQSPKYLFRKEGQNVTLSCEQNLNHDAMYWYRQDPGQGLRLIYYSQIVNDFQKGDIAEGYSVSREKKESFPLTVTSAQKNPTAFYLCAAGRGLNTEAFFGQGTRLTVV.

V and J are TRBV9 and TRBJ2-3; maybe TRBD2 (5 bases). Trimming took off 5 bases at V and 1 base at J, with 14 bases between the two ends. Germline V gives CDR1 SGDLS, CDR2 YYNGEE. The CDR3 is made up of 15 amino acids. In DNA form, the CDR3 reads TGTGCCAGCAGGCCGGGAAGCCTTGGCACAGATACGCAGTATTTT. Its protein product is CASRPGSLGTDTQYF.

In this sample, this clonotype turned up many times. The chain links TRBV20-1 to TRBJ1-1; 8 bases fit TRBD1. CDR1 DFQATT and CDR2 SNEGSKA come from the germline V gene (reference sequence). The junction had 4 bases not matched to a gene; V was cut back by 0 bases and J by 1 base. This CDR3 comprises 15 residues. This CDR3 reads CSARDRDRPNTEAFF. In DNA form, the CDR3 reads TGCAGTGCTAGAGATCGGGACAGGCCGAACACTGAAGCTTTCTTT.

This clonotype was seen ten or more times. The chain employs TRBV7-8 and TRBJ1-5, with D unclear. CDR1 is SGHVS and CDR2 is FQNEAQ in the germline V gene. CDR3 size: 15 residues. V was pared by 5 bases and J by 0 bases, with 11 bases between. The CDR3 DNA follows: TGTGCCAGCAGCCAAGGGATGAATAGCAATCAGCCCCAGCATTTT. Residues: CASSQGMNSNQPQHF.

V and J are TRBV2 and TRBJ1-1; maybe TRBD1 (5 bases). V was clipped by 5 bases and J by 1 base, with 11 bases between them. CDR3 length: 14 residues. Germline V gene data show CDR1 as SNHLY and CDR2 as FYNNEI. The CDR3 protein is CASSNRGTNTEAFF. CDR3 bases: TGTGCCAGCAGTAATCGGGGGACGAACACTGAAGCTTTCTTT.

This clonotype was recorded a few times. Here the CDR3 DNA reads TGTGCCAGCAGTCCTTCAGATACGCAGTATTTT. Translating gives CASSPSDTQYF. The J gene is TRBJ2-3, the V gene TRBV12-3 or TRBV12-4; D not certain. Trimming removed 5 bases from V and 4 bases from J, with 4 bases in between. The CDR3 runs to 11 residues.

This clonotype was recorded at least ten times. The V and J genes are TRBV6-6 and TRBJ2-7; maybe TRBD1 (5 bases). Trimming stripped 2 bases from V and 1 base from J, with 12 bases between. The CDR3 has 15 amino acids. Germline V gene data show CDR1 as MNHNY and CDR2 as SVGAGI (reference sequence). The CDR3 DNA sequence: TGTGCCAGCAGTTACCCTGGACAATCGTCCTACGAGCAGTACTTC. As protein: CASSYPGQSSYEQYF.

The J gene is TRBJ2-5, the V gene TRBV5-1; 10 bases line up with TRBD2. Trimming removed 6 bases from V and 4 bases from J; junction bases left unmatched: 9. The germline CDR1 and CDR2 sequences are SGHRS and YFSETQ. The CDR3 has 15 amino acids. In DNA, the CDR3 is TGCGCCAGCACCCCCCGAGCGGGGGGGCGAGAGACCCAGTACTTC. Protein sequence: CASTPRAGGRETQYF. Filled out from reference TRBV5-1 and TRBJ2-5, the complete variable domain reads KAGVTQTPRYLIKTRGQQVTLSCSPISGHRSVSWYQQTPGQGLQFLFEYFSETQRNKGNFPGRFSGRQFSNSRSEMNVSTLELGDSALYLCASTPRAGGRETQYFGPGTRLLVL.

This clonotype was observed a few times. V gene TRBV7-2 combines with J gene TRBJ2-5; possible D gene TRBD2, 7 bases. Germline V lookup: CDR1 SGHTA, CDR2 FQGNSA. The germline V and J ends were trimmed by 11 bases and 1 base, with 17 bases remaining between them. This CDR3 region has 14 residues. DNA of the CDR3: TGTGCCGGGGGGGGGGGGGGGGCCCAAGAGACCCAGTACTTC. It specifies CAGGGGGAQETQYF. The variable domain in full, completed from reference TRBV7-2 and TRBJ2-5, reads GAGVSQSPSNKVTEKGKDVELRCDPISGHTALYWYRQSLGQGLEFLIYFQGNSAPDKSGLPSDRFSAERTGGSVSTLTIQRTQQEDSAVYLCAGGGGGAQETQYFGPGTRLLVL.

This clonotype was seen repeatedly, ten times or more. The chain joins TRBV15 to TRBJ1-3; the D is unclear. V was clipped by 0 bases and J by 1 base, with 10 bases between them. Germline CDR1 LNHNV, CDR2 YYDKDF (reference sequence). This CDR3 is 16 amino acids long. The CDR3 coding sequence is TGTGCCACCAGCAGAGATCTCACAGCGTCTGGAAACACCATATATTTT. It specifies CATSRDLTASGNTIYF.

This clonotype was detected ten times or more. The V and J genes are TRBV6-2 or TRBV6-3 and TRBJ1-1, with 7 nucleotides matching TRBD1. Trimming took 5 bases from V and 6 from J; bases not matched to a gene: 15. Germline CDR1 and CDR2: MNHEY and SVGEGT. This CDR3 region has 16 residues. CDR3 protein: CASSQPTGRGFAEAFF. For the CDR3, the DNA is TGTGCCAGCAGTCAACCGACAGGGAGGGGTTTCGCTGAAGCTTTCTTT.